The rows below give T cell receptor beta chains drawn from one sample of a study of response to subunit inactivated influenza vaccine. From the RT-PCR reads, TCRdb called clonotypes with MiXCR, one entry per CDR3 protein. Among roughly 700,000 distinct CDR3 sequences listed, about 14% were seen once. This material consisted of PBMCs from blood, taken about 14 days before vaccination. The receptors were gathered from a man aged 45-60 years who received an inactivated influenza vaccine. Both conserved end residues are part of each CDR3. A D gene is named only where the DNA matches it firmly. For some rows the clone size is stated as once, few or many, or as a class when expanded; others skip it.

j_call | clone_size | v_call | d_call | cdr3_nt | cdr3_aa
TRBJ1-1 | - | TRBV4-3 | - | TGCGCCAGCAGCCAAGATTCTTCAGGGAACACTGAAGCTTTCTTT | CASSQDSSGNTEAFF
TRBJ2-3 | - | TRBV19 | - | TGTGCCAGTAGTATAGACTACCGGGGGGATACGCAGTATTTT | CASSIDYRGDTQYF
TRBJ2-5 | few | TRBV7-8 | - | TGTGCCAGCAGCTTAGTCATTGTTGGAAAAGAGACCCAGTACTTC | CASSLVIVGKETQYF
TRBJ2-3 | - | TRBV12-3/TRBV12-4 | TRBD1 | TGTGCCAGCAGTCTTCGTTCAGGGGGCAGGACAGATACGCAGTATTTT | CASSLRSGGRTDTQYF
TRBJ2-7 | - | TRBV4-1 | - | TGCGCCAGCAGCCAAGAATGGGGGACCCCCTACGAGCAGTACTTC | CASSQEWGTPYEQYF
TRBJ2-7 | many | TRBV29-1 | - | TGCAGCGTTCTGACAGACTACGAGCAGTACTTC | CSVLTDYEQYF
TRBJ2-7 | - | TRBV20-1 | TRBD2 | TGCAGTGCAGCCCCCGGGACTAGCGGATTCTACGAGCAGTACTTC | CSAAPGTSGFYEQYF
TRBJ1-6 | - | TRBV28 | - | TGTGCCAGCAGTCCGGACTCTCTTACCCCCTCCTATAATTCACCCCTCCACTTT | CASSPDSLTPSYNSPLHF
TRBJ2-5 | - | TRBV14 | - | TGTGCCAGCAGCCAACTGGGACGGAACCAAGAGACCCAGTACTTC | CASSQLGRNQETQYF
TRBJ2-5 | - | TRBV7-2 | TRBD1 | TGTGCCAGCAGCTTATTAGGGACAGCTTACCAAGAGACCCAGTACTTC | CASSLLGTAYQETQYF
TRBJ2-7 | many | TRBV12-3/TRBV12-4 | TRBD2 | TGTGCCAGCAGTTCCCCGGGACTAGGTCGTGTAGAGCAGTACTTC | CASSSPGLGRVEQYF
TRBJ2-2 | many | TRBV5-1 | - | TGCGCCAGCAGAACAGGGATAAACACCGGGGAGCTGTTTTTT | CASRTGINTGELFF
TRBJ2-1 | few | TRBV12-3/TRBV12-4 | - | TGTGCCAGCAGTCCGATTACTTTTAGTGACAATGAGCAGTTCTTC | CASSPITFSDNEQFF
TRBJ2-7 | - | TRBV10-3 | - | TGTGCCATCAGGACGGGCCCCAGCTCCTACGAGCAGTACTTC | CAIRTGPSSYEQYF
TRBJ2-5 | - | TRBV5-6 | TRBD2 | TGTGCCAGCAGCTTGGAGCAACTAGCGGGAGGTGGGGAGACCCAGTACTTC | CASSLEQLAGGGETQYF
TRBJ2-1 | few | TRBV20-1 | - | TGCAGTGCTAGAGATCGTCTAGCCTTTACCAATGAGCAGTTCTTC | CSARDRLAFTNEQFF
TRBJ2-2 | - | TRBV28 | - | TGTGCCAGCAGTTTTCCTTGGGACACCGGGGAGCTGTTTTTT | CASSFPWDTGELFF
TRBJ2-3 | many | TRBV5-1 | TRBD1 | TGCGCCAGCTCCCCACCCGGGACAGATAAAGATACGCAGTATTTT | CASSPPGTDKDTQYF
TRBJ2-7 | few | TRBV7-2 | TRBD2 | TGTGCCAGCAGTCGGGGACTAGCGAGATCCTACGAGCAGTACTTC | CASSRGLARSYEQYF
TRBJ2-5 | many | TRBV29-1 | TRBD1 | TGCAGCGTGGGTCCGGGACAGACGTACCAAGAGACCCAGTACTTC | CSVGPGQTYQETQYF
TRBJ2-5 | once | TRBV18 | TRBD2 | TGTGCCAGCTCACAACTAGCGGGAGACGAAGAGACCCAGTACTTC | CASSQLAGDEETQYF
TRBJ2-5 | few | TRBV6-1 | - | TGTGCCAGCAGCAGACAGAATTCAGGCGGAGAGACCCAGTACTTC | CASSRQNSGGETQYF
TRBJ2-3 | - | TRBV20-1 | TRBD2 | TGCAGTGCTAGAGATGGGGGGGGAACAGATACGCAGTATTTT | CSARDGGGTDTQYF